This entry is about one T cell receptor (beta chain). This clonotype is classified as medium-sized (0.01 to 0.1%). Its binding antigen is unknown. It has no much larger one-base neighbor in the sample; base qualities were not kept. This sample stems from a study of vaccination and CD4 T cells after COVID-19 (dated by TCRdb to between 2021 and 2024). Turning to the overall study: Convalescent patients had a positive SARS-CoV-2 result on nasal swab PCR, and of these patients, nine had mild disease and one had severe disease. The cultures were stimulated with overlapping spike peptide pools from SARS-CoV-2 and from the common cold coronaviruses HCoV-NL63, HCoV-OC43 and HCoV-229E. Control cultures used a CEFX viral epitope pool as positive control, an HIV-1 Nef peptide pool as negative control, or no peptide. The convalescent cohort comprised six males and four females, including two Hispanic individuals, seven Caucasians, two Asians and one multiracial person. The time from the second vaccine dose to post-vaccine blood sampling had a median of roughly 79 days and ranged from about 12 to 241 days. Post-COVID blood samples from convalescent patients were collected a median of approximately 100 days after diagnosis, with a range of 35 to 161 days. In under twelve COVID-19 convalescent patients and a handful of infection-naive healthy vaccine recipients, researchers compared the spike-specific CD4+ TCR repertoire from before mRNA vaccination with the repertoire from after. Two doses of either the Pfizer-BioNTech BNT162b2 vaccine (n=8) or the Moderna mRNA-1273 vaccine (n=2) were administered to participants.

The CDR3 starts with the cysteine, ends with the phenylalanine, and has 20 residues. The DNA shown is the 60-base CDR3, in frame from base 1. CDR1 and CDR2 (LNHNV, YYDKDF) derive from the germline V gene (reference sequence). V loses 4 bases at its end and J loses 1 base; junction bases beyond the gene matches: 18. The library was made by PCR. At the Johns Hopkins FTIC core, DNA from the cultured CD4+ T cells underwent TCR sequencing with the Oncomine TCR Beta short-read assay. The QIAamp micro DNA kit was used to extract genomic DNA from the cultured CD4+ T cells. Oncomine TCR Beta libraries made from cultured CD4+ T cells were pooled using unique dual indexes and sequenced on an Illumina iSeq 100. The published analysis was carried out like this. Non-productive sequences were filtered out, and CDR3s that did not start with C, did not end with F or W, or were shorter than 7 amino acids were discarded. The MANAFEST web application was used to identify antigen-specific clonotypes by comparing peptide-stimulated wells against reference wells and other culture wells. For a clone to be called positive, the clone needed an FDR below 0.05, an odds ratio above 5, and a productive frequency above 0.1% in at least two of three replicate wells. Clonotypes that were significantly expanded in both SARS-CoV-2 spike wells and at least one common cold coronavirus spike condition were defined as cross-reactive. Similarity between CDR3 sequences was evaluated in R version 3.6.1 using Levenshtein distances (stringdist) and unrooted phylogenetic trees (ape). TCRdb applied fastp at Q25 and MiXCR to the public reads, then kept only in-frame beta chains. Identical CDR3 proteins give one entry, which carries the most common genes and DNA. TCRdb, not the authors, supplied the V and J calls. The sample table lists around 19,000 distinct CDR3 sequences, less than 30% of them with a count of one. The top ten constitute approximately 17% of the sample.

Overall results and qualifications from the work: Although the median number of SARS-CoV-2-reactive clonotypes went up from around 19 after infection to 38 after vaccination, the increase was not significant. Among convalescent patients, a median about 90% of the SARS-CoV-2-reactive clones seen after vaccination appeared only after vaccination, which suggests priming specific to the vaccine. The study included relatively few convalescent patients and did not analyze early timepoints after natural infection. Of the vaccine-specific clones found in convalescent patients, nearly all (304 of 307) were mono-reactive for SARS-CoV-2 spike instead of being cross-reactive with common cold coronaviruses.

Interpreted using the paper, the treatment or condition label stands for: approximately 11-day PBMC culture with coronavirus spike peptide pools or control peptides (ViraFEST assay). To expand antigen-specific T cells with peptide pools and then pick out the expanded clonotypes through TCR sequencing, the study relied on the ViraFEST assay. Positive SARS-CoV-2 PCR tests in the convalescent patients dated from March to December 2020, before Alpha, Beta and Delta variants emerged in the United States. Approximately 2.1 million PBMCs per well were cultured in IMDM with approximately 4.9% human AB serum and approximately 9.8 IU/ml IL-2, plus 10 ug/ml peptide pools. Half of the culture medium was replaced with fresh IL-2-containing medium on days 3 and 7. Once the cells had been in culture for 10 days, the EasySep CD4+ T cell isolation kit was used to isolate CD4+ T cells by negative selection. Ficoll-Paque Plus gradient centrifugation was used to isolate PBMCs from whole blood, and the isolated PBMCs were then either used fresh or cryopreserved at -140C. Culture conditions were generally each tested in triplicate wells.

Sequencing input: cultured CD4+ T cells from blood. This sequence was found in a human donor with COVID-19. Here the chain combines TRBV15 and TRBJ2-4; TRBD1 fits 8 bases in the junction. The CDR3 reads CATSTGGGSDRFRAKNIQYF. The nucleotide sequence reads TGTGCCACCAGCACAGGGGGCGGTTCGGACAGGTTTAGGGCCAAAAACATTCAGTACTTC.